The source of this T cell receptor (beta chain) is a study of CD8+CD57+ T cells in acquired aplastic anemia. Genomic DNA, serving as template, underwent TCR beta VDJ and CDR3 profiling. In TCRdb, the reads were re-called with MiXCR into one record per CDR3 protein. The data show approximately 220,000 distinct CDR3 sequences, about half seen once. The CDR3 length is 15 residues. Trimming removed 4 bases from V and 3 bases from J; junction bases left unmatched: 3. Looked up from germline, CDR1 is LNHNV and CDR2 is YYDKDF (reference sequence). Individuals selected for sequencing had exhibited CD8+CD57+ cell expansion on flow cytometry.

Sequenced material: sorted CD4+, CD8+, or CD8+CD57+ T cells (not recorded which) from PBMCs. The J gene is TRBJ1-6, the V gene TRBV15; 7 bases match TRBD1. The clonotype comes from a human donor with aplastic anemia. CDR3 nucleotide sequence: TGTGCCACCAGCATTCGGGACAGCTATAATTCACCCCTCCACTTT. Protein sequence: CATSIRDSYNSPLHF.